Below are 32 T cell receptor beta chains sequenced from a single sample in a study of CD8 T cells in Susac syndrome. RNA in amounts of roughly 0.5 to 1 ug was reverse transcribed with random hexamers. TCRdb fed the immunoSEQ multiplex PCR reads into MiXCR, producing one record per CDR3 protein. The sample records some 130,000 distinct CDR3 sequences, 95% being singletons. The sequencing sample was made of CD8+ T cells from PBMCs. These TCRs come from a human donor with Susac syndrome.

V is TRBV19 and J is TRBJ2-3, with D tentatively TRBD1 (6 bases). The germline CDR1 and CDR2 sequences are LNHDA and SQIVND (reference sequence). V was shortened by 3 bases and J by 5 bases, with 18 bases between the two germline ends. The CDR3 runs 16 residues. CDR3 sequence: CASSMGRGNPGDTQYF. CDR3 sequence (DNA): TGTGCCAGTAGTATGGGCAGGGGCAATCCAGGAGATACGCAGTATTTT.

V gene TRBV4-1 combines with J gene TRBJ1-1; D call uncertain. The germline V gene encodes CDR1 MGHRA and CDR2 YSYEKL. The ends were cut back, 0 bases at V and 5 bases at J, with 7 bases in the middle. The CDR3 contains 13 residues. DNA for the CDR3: TGCGCCAGCAGCCAAGAAGTACCAACTGAAGCTTTCTTT. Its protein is CASSQEVPTEAFF.

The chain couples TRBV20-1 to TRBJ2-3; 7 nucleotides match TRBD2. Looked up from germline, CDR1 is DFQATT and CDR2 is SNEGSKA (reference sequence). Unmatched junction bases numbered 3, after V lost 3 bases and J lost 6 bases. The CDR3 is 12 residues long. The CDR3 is CSARTSSDTQYF. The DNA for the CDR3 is TGCAGTGCTAGGACTAGCAGCGATACGCAGTATTTT.

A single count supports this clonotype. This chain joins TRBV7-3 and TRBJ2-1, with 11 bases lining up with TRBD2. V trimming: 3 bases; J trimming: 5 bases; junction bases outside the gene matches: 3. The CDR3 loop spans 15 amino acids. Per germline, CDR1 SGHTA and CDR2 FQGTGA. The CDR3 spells CASSFSGRGNNEQFF. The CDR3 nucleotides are TGTGCCAGCAGCTTTAGCGGGAGGGGGAACAATGAGCAGTTCTTC.

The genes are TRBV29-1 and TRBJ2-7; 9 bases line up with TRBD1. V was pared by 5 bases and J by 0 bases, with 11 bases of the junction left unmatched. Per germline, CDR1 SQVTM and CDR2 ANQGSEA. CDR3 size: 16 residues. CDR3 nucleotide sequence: TGCAGCGTTAGTCTGAGAGGGACAGGGATCTCCTACGAGCAGTACTTC. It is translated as CSVSLRGTGISYEQYF.

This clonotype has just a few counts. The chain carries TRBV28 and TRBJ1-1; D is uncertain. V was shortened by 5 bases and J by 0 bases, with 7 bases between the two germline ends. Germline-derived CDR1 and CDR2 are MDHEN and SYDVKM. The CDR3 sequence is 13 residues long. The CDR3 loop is CASSLTVNTEAFF. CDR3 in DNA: TGTGCCAGCAGTCTGACCGTGAACACTGAAGCTTTCTTT.

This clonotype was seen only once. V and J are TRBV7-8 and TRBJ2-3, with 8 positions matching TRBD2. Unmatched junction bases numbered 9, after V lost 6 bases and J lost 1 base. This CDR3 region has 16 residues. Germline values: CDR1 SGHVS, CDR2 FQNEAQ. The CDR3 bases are TGTGCCAGCAGGGACCGACTAGCGAAACGCACAGATACGCAGTATTTT. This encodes CASRDRLAKRTDTQYF.

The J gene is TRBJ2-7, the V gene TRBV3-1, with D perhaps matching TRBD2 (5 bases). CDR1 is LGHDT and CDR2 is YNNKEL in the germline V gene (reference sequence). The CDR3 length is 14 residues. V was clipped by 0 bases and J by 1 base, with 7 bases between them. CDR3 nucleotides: TGTGCCAGCAGCCAAGACGGACTTTCCTACGAGCAGTACTTC. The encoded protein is CASSQDGLSYEQYF.

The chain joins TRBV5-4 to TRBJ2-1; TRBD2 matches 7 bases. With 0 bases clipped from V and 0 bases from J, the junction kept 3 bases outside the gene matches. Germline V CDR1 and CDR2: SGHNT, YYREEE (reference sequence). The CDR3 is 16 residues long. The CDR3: CASSLGGGSSYNEQFF. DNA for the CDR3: TGTGCCAGCAGCTTGGGCGGCGGGAGCTCCTACAATGAGCAGTTCTTC.

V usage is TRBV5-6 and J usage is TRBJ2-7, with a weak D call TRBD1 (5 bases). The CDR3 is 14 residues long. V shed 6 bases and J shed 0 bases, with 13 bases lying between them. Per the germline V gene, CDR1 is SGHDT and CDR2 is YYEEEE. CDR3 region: CASTHGQGSYEQYF. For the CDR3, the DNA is TGTGCCAGCACCCATGGGCAGGGCTCCTACGAGCAGTACTTC.

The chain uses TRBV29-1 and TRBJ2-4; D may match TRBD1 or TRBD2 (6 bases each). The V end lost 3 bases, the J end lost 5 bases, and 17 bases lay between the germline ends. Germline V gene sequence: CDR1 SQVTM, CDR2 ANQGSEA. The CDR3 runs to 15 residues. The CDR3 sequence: CSVELEGGHENIQYF. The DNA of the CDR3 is TGCAGCGTTGAGCTCGAAGGGGGGCATGAAAACATTCAGTACTTC.

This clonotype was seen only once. CDR3 DNA sequence: TGTGCCAGCAGCTTAGCGCGTGACGAGCAGTACTTC. Protein sequence: CASSLARDEQYF. This sequence joins TRBV7-6 and TRBJ2-7, with unresolved D. V lost 0 bases and J lost 5, with 5 bases in between. The CDR3 sequence is 12 residues long. Germline CDR1 reads SGHVS; CDR2 reads FNYEAQ.

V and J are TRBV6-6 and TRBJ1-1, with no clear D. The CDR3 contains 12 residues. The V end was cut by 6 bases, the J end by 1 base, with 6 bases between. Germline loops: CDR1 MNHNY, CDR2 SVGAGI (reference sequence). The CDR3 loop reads CASRNANTEAFF. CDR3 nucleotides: TGTGCCAGCAGGAACGCGAACACTGAAGCTTTCTTT.

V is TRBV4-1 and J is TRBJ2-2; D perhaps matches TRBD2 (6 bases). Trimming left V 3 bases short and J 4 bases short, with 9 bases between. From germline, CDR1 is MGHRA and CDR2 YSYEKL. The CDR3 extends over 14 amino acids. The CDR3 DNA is TGCGCCAGCAGCCATATCGGGGGCACCGGGGAGCTGTTTTTT. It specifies CASSHIGGTGELFF.

CDR3 in amino acids: CASSVVSGQGYTF. DNA of the CDR3: TGTGCCAGCAGCGTAGTGTCGGGTCAGGGCTACACCTTC. The gene calls are TRBV9 and TRBJ1-2; D call uncertain. This CDR3 is built from 13 residues. Germline loops: CDR1 SGDLS, CDR2 YYNGEE. V dropped 0 bases and J dropped 8 bases, with 11 bases sitting between them.

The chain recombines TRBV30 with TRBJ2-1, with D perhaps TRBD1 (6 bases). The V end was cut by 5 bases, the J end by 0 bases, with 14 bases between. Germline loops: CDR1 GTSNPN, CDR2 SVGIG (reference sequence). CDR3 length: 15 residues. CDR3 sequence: CAWAPTGSSYNEQFF. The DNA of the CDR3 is TGTGCCTGGGCCCCCACAGGGAGCTCCTACAATGAGCAGTTCTTC.

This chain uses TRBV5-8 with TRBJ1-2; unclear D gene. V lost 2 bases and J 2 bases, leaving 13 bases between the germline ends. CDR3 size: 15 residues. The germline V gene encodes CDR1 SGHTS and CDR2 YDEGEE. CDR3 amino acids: CASSLPATANYGYTF. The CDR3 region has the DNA TGTGCCAGCAGCTTACCTGCGACTGCGAACTATGGCTACACCTTC.

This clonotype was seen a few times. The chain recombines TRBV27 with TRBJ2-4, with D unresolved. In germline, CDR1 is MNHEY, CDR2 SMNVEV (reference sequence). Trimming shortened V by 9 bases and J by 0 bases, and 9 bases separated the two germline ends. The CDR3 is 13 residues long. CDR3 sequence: CASGPGAKNIQYF. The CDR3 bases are TGTGCCAGTGGTCCTGGAGCCAAAAACATTCAGTACTTC.

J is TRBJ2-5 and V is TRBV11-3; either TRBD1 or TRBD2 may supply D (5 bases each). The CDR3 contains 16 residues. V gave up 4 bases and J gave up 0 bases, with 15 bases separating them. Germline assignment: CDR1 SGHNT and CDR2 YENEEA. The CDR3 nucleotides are TGTGCCAGCAGCTCCTTGGGGACGCACGACCAAGAGACCCAGTACTTC. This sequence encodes CASSSLGTHDQETQYF.

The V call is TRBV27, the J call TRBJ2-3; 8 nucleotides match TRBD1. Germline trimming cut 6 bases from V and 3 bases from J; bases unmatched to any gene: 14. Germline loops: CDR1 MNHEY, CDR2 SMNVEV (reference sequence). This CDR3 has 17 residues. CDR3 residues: CASSQKRTGKETDTQYF. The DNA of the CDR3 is TGTGCCAGCAGCCAGAAAAGGACAGGGAAGGAGACAGATACGCAGTATTTT.

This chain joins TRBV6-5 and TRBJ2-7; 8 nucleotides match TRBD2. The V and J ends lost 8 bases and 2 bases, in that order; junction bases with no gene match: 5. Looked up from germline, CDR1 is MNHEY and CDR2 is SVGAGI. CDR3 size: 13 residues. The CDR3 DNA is TGTGCCAGCTCGGCGGGGGGACCCTACGAGCAGTACTTC. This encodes CASSAGGPYEQYF.

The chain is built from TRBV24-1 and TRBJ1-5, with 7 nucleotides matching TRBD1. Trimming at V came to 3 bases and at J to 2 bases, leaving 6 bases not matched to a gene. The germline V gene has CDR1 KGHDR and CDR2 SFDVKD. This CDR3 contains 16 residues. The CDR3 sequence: CATSDLNRGGNQPQHF. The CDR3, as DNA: TGTGCCACCAGTGATCTAAACAGGGGAGGCAATCAGCCCCAGCATTTT.

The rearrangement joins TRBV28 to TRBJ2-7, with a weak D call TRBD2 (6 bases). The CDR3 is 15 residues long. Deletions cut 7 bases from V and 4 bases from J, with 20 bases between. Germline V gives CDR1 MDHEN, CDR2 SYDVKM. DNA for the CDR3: TGTGCCAGCACCCTACGCCCGGGGGTCCGGTACGAGCAGTACTTC. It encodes CASTLRPGVRYEQYF.

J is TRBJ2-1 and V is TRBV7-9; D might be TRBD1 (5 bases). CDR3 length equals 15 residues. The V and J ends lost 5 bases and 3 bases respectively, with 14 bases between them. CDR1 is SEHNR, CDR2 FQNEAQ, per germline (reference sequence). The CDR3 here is CASSGPGASYNEQFF. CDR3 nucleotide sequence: TGTGCCAGCAGCGGACCTGGGGCAAGCTACAATGAGCAGTTCTTC. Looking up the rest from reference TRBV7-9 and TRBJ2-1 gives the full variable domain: DTGVSQNPRHKITKRGQNVTFRCDPISEHNRLYWYRQTLGQGPEFLTYFQNEAQLEKSRLLSDRFSAERPKGSFSTLEIQRTEQGDSAMYLCASSGPGASYNEQFFGPGTRLTVL.

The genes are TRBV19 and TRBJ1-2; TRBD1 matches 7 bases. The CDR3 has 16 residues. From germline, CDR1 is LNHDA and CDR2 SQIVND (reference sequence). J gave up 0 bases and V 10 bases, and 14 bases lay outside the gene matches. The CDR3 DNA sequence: TGTGCCACTTACGGCTCAGGGGACAGCCCTAACTATGGCTACACCTTC. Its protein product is CATYGSGDSPNYGYTF.

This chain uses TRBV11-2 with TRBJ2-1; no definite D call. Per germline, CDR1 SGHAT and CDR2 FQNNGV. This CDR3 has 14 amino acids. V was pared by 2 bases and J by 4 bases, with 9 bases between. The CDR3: CASSLPGKYNEQFF. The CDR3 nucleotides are TGTGCCAGCAGCTTACCGGGCAAGTACAATGAGCAGTTCTTC.

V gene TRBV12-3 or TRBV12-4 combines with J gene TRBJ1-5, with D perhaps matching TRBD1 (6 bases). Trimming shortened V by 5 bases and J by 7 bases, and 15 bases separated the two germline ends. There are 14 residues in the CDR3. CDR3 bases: TGTGCCAGCAGTCAACAGGGCTCTGAGCAGCCCCAGCATTTT. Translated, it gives CASSQQGSEQPQHF.

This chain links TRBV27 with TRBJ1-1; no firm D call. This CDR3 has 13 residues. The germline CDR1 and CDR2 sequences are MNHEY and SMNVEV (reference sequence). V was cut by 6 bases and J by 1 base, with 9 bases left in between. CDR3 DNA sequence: TGTGCCAGCAGGGTCCCGGGGAACACTGAAGCTTTCTTT. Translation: CASRVPGNTEAFF.

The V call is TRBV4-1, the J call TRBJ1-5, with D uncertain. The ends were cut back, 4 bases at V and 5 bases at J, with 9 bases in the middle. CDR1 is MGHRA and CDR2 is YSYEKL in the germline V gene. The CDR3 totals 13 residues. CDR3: CASSPTPHQPQHF. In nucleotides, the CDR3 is TGCGCCAGCAGCCCAACGCCACATCAGCCCCAGCATTTT.

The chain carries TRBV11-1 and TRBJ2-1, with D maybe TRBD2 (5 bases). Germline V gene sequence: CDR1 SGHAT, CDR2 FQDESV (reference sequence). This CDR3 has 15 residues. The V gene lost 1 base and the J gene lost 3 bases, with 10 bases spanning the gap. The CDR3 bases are TGTGCCAGCAGCTTAGTTGGGAGTGACTACAATGAGCAGTTCTTC. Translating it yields CASSLVGSDYNEQFF.

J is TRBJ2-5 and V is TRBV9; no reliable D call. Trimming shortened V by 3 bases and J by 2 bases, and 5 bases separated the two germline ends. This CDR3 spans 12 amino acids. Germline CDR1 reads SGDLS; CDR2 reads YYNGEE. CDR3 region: CASSGVQETQYF. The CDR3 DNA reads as TGTGCCAGCAGCGGCGTACAAGAGACCCAGTACTTC.

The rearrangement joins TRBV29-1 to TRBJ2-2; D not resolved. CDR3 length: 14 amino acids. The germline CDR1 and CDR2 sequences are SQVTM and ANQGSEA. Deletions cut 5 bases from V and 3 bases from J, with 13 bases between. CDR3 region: CSVSSAADTGELFF. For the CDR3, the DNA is TGCAGCGTTTCTTCCGCCGCGGACACCGGGGAGCTGTTTTTT.